One TCR beta chain is described in this entry. As yet, its antigen is unknown. This record belongs to a study of cytomegalovirus exposure and HLA in healthy donors. Study outcomes and limitations: An analysis done earlier found most TCR beta V segments productive about 90% or about 30% of the time.

Germline V gene sequence: CDR1 SGHVS, CDR2 FNYEAQ. CDR3 size: 16 residues. V shed 1 base and J shed 0 bases, with 12 bases lying between them. The PCR had 60 Vbeta and 13 Jbeta primers. TCRdb's copy holds only in-frame clones and misses some; the assay was immunoSEQ multiplex PCR. Seen here are 150,000 or so clones, 76% observed once, and the top ten hold less than 1%. The sequence was collected from a female donor in good health and CMV-seronegative. The V and J genes are TRBV7-6 and TRBJ1-1; D possibly corresponds to TRBD1 (5 bases). Source material: PBMCs. The CDR3 coding sequence is TGTGCCAGCAGCTTAGAAAGGGGTCTCATGAACACTGAAGCTTTCTTT. Translated, it gives CASSLERGLMNTEAFF.